The 17 T cell receptor beta chains given below trace back to one sample, sequenced in a study of control samples from healthy donors and cancer patients. TCRdb's copy holds only in-frame clones and misses some; the assay was immunoSEQ multiplex PCR. In the table there are 90,000 or so clones, 88% of which are singletons. The sample was blood. The receptors shown here come from a woman aged 70-85 years in good health.

J is TRBJ2-7 and V is TRBV7-6, with 7 bases lining up with TRBD2. The CDR3 has 14 amino acids. The trim removed 5 bases at V and 3 bases at J, leaving 7 bases unmatched. CDR1 SGHVS and CDR2 FNYEAQ come from the germline V gene. The CDR3 DNA reads TGTGCCAGCAGCACCGGGCCTAGCGGCTACGAGCAGTACTTC. This codes for CASSTGPSGYEQYF.

This clone is a singleton in its sample. The V gene is TRBV15, the J gene TRBJ2-6, with D possibly being TRBD2 (6 bases). Germline values: CDR1 LNHNV, CDR2 YYDKDF (reference sequence). The CDR3 runs 13 residues. V lost 4 bases to trimming and J lost 12 bases, with 13 bases between them. The CDR3 DNA is TGTGCCACCAGCATGGGACTTGAGGGCGTCCTGACTTTC. This codes for CATSMGLEGVLTF.

This clone is a singleton in its sample. The chain combines TRBV27 with TRBJ1-1; the D is unclear. Trimming removed 6 bases from V and 2 bases from J, with 13 bases in between. The CDR3 spans 14 residues. Looked up from germline, CDR1 is MNHEY and CDR2 is SMNVEV (reference sequence). The CDR3 DNA is TGTGCCAGCAGGCGCCGGGCAGCCAACACTGAAGCTTTCTTT. Translating it yields CASRRRAANTEAFF.

The chain couples TRBV12-3 or TRBV12-4 to TRBJ1-1; D is unresolved. V dropped 1 base and J dropped 2 bases, with 2 bases sitting between them. CDR3 size: 12 residues. CDR3 sequence (DNA): TGTGCCAGCAGTTTAGGTAACACTGAAGCTTTCTTT. Translated, it gives CASSLGNTEAFF.

The CDR3 coding sequence is TGTGCCAGCTCTAGGCCCAGCGGCTTC. Translated: CASSRPSGF. The chain employs TRBV21-1 and TRBJ1-2. TRBV21-1 is a pseudogene locus. The CDR3 contains 9 residues.

This chain connects TRBV11-2 to TRBJ1-4, with D hard to call. CDR1 is SGHAT, CDR2 FQNNGV, per germline. Deletions cut 5 bases from V and 5 bases from J, with 9 bases between. There are 13 residues in the CDR3. DNA of the CDR3: TGTGCCAGCAGCCGAAAGGAGAATGAAAAACTGTTTTTT. As protein: CASSRKENEKLFF.

The V call is TRBV19, the J call TRBJ2-7; weak D call: TRBD2 (6 bases). V lost 8 bases to trimming and J lost 3 bases, with 11 bases between them. Germline V gene lookup returns CDR1 LNHDA and CDR2 SQIVND (reference sequence). The CDR3 totals 12 residues. Written as DNA, the CDR3 is TGTGCCAGTGGGGGGAGCCTCTACGAGCAGTACTTC. This sequence encodes CASGGSLYEQYF.

The CDR3 sequence is CASRTSGTYEQYF. The DNA of the CDR3 is TGTGCCAGCAGGACTAGCGGGACCTACGAGCAGTACTTC. The chain combines TRBV2 with TRBJ2-7; 11 bases match TRBD2. The CDR3 has 13 residues. Germline trimming cut 6 bases from V and 2 bases from J; bases unmatched to any gene: 0. Germline V lookup: CDR1 SNHLY, CDR2 FYNNEI.

This sequence joins TRBV18 and TRBJ1-1; maybe TRBD1 (5 bases). V was pared by 3 bases and J by 7 bases, with 12 bases between. Germline values: CDR1 KGHSH, CDR2 LQKENI. The length of the CDR3 is 13 residues. The CDR3 region is CASSPGLQLEAFF. CDR3 bases: TGTGCCAGCTCACCGGGACTCCAACTTGAAGCTTTCTTT.

This chain joins TRBV10-3 and TRBJ1-1; D is ambiguous. Deletions cut 3 bases from V and 2 bases from J, with 7 bases between. Germline-derived CDR1 and CDR2 are ENHRY and SYGVKD. CDR3 length: 13 residues. CDR3 bases: TGTGCCATCAGTGAAAGGGAAAACACTGAAGCTTTCTTT. Its protein product is CAISERENTEAFF.

The chain couples TRBV6-5 to TRBJ1-2, with D unresolved. V lost 7 bases and J 7 bases, leaving 16 bases between the germline ends. Germline-derived CDR1 and CDR2 are MNHEY and SVGAGI. This CDR3 is 13 amino acids long. CDR3 bases: TGTGCCAGCACCGAGACCGGCGGGGTTGGCTACACCTTC. Amino acids: CASTETGGVGYTF.

The genes are TRBV12-5 and TRBJ2-5, with D possibly matching TRBD1 (6 bases). Germline V gives CDR1 LGHNT, CDR2 FRNRAP. V was trimmed by 6 bases and J by 4 bases, leaving 15 bases between them. This CDR3 spans 14 amino acids. The CDR3 region has the DNA TGTGCTAGTGGACAGGGTGTGAGAGGAGAGACCCAGTACTTC. It translates to CASGQGVRGETQYF.

This rearrangement joins TRBV11-2 to TRBJ2-1; TRBD2 aligns across 9 bases. V was pared by 5 bases and J by 9 bases, with 8 bases of the junction left unmatched. Germline-derived CDR1 and CDR2 are SGHAT and FQNNGV. The CDR3 runs to 14 residues. The CDR3 bases are TGTGCCAGCAGCGGGGGACTAGCCCGCCGTGAGCAGTTCTTC. It is translated as CASSGGLARREQFF. Together with reference TRBV11-2 and TRBJ2-1, the CDR3 gives the full variable domain: EAGVAQSPRYKIIEKRQSVAFWCNPISGHATLYWYQQILGQGPKLLIQFQNNGVVDDSQLPKDRFSAERLKGVDSTLKIQPAKLEDSAVYLCASSGGLARREQFFGPGTRLTVL.

The chain is built from TRBV6-1 and TRBJ1-1; D is undetermined. V was clipped by 7 bases and J by 1 base, with 7 bases between them. The CDR3 spans 12 residues. Germline lookup yields CDR1 MNHNS and CDR2 SASEGT. In DNA, the CDR3 is TGTGCCAGCAACGGACCGAACACTGAAGCTTTCTTT. Its translation: CASNGPNTEAFF.

The J gene is TRBJ2-1, the V gene TRBV27; the match to TRBD2 covers 12 bases. The CDR3 spans 17 residues. The V gene's germline CDR1 is MNHEY and CDR2 SMNVEV (reference sequence). V gave up 6 bases and J gave up 4 bases; unmatched junction bases: 10. The CDR3 region has the DNA TGTGCCAGCAGGGGAGAGCTAGCGGGAGGGCGATACAATGAGCAGTTCTTC. This codes for CASRGELAGGRYNEQFF.

The chain combines TRBV18 with TRBJ1-5; the match to TRBD1 covers 9 bases. V was clipped by 3 bases and J by 7 bases; unmatched bases: 4. CDR3 length: 14 amino acids. Germline V CDR1 and CDR2: KGHSH, LQKENI. CDR3 in amino acids: CASSPDRGMQPQHF. The CDR3 DNA is TGTGCCAGCTCACCGGACAGGGGAATGCAGCCCCAGCATTTT. Full variable domain (missing parts from reference TRBV18 and TRBJ1-5): NAGVMQNPRHLVRRRGQEARLRCSPMKGHSHVYWYRQLPEEGLKFMVYLQKENIIDESGMPKERFSAEFPKEGPSILRIQQVVRGDSAAYFCASSPDRGMQPQHFGDGTRLSIL.

The chain joins TRBV7-6 to TRBJ2-7; 10 bases map to TRBD2. CDR3 length: 15 residues. The V segment lost 1 base and the J segment 3 bases; nucleotides outside the gene matches: 3. The germline CDR1 and CDR2 sequences are SGHVS and FNYEAQ. The CDR3 DNA sequence: TGTGCCAGCAGCTTAGAAGCGGGGGGGATCTACGAGCAGTACTTC. Encoded protein: CASSLEAGGIYEQYF.